This TCR beta chain was found in a study of human thymus T cells. Study-wide points: Repertoires from thymus and blood appeared to show biased V and J gene usage.

CDR1 and CDR2 from the germline V gene are SGHNT and YYREEE (reference sequence). The length of the CDR3 is 18 residues. Trimming stripped 6 bases from V and 2 bases from J, with 26 bases between. Only four of the eight donors provided a 0.5-1 mL blood sample. In its sample, this clone was seen once. Its antigen is not known. Measured with immunoSEQ multiplex PCR; TCRdb has only the in-frame clones, and not every one. The table lists tens of thousands of clones, about 94% of them singletons. The sample taken for sequencing was blood. J is TRBJ1-2 and V is TRBV5-4, with D possibly being TRBD1 (6 bases). The receptor comes from a boy under three years old with a congenital heart defect but otherwise immunologically healthy. This CDR3 reads CASTLSRGAMWENYGYTF. DNA of the CDR3: TGTGCCAGCACCCTCTCCCGGGGGGCAATGTGGGAGAACTATGGCTACACCTTC.